These 2 T cell receptor beta chains share one sample of origin, sequenced in a study of early T cells in non-severe SARS-CoV-2 infection. MiXCR was run by TCRdb on the 5' RACE reads, yielding one entry per CDR3 protein. The repertoire holds about 50,000 distinct CDR3 sequences, with around 10% as singletons. The specimen was whole blood, collected at baseline. The receptors were sampled from an adult who was a healthcare worker with PCR-confirmed SARS-CoV-2 infection or an uninfected control (not recorded which).

The genes are TRBV7-9 and TRBJ2-7; possibly TRBD1 for D (5 bases). This CDR3 contains 14 residues. With 2 bases removed from V and 2 bases from J, the gap between germline ends came to 10 bases. The V gene's germline CDR1 is SEHNR and CDR2 FQNEAQ (reference sequence). The CDR3, as DNA: TGTGCCAGCAGCTTAATAGACAGTCCCTACGAGCAGTACTTC. Translation gives CASSLIDSPYEQYF.

The table lists this clonotype with a few counts. This chain connects TRBV12-3 or TRBV12-4 to TRBJ1-2, with a tentative D call TRBD1 (6 bases). Trimming removed 6 bases at V and 7 bases at J, with 12 bases between. The CDR3 runs 12 residues. The CDR3 region has the DNA TGTGCCAGCAGCCAAACAGGGTTTGGCTACACCTTC. The encoded protein is CASSQTGFGYTF.